This T cell receptor beta chain was obtained from a study of blood T cells in healthy people across ages. Comments on this clonotype: As yet, its antigen is unknown.

Germline values: CDR1 SGHTA, CDR2 FQGNSA. V shed 5 bases and J shed 4 bases, with 12 bases lying between them. The CDR3 runs to 14 residues. Alongside a J-beta primer mix, a sample-barcoded 5' primer served in a second PCR lasting roughly 6 to 11 cycles. TCRdb ran MiXCR on the 5' RACE reads and lists one entry per CDR3 protein. This table has almost 550,000 distinct CDR3 sequences, less than 25% appearing once. Study results and caveats: A strong correlation was found between TCR beta diversity and the percentage of naive T cells. Naive and antigen-experienced cells could not be conclusively compared, given unsorted PBMCs.

A further study also used this sample, focusing on T cells of mothers and their children.

Sequenced material: blood. This sequence joins TRBV7-2 and TRBJ1-3, with D possibly TRBD1 on 5 matching bases. This TCR was recovered from a boy younger than 18 in good health. The CDR3 DNA reads TGTGCCAGCAGCACCGGGACGGGGGGAAACACCATATATTTT. Protein sequence: CASSTGTGGNTIYF.